Listed below are T cell receptor beta chains from one sample, sequenced in a study of T cell clones after liver transplantation. Libraries were prepared by immunoSEQ multiplex PCR; TCRdb keeps only in-frame clonotypes and omits some of them. This sample has some 59,000 clones, with 71% found just once. The starting material was CD4+ T cells from blood, obtained before liver transplant. All receptors derive from a human donor who received a liver transplant. CDR3s include the opening cysteine and the closing phenylalanine or tryptophan. D genes are given only for firm matches. The size entry is marked missing in some rows and otherwise reads once, few, many or a size class.

cdr3_nt cdr3_aa j_call v_call d_call clone_size
TGTGCCAGCTCACCACCGTCACAGAACTTAATGAACACTGAAGCTTTCTTT CASSPPSQNLMNTEAFF TRBJ1-1 TRBV18 NA few
TGTGCCAGTAGTTCTCGGACTAGCGGGGCAGATACGCAGTATTTT CASSSRTSGADTQYF TRBJ2-3 TRBV19 TRBD2 NA
TGTGCCAGCAGCCAAGTTGTCGGGGCAGATACGCAGTATTTT CASSQVVGADTQYF TRBJ2-3 TRBV4-2 NA NA
TGCAGCGTTGGGACTAGCGGCTCCTACGAGCAGTACTTC CSVGTSGSYEQYF TRBJ2-7 TRBV29-1 TRBD2 NA
TGTGCCAGCAGCACTTTAGGACAGGGCGCCTATGGCTACACCTTC CASSTLGQGAYGYTF TRBJ1-2 TRBV7-2 TRBD1 once
TGTGCCAGCAGCAGAATTGGGACAGCTAGCACAGATACGCAGTATTTT CASSRIGTASTDTQYF TRBJ2-3 TRBV5-4 TRBD1 once
TGCGCCAGCAGCCGCATTACAGGGGGCAGGGGTTCACCCCTCCACTTT CASSRITGGRGSPLHF TRBJ1-6 TRBV4-1 TRBD1 NA
TGTGCCAGCAGTTACCCGGACAGGGAACAGCCCCAGCATTTT CASSYPDREQPQHF TRBJ1-5 TRBV28 TRBD1 NA
TGTGCCAGCAGTGAAGGACTAGCGGGGGATACGCAGTATTTT CASSEGLAGDTQYF TRBJ2-3 TRBV2 TRBD2 NA
TGTGCCAGCTCAGGGGACAGGGGGGATCAGCCCCAGCATTTT CASSGDRGDQPQHF TRBJ1-5 TRBV18 TRBD1 NA
TGTGCCAGCAAACTAGCGGTTCGCACAGATACGCAGTATTTT CASKLAVRTDTQYF TRBJ2-3 TRBV2 TRBD2 NA
TGTGCCAGCAGCTTAGTAACAGGGAACAATCAGCCCCAGCATTTT CASSLVTGNNQPQHF TRBJ1-5 TRBV7-6 NA NA
TGTGCCAGTACCCAACAGGGCGGAACTAATGAAAAACTGTTTTTT CASTQQGGTNEKLFF TRBJ1-4 TRBV19 NA NA
TGTGCCAGCAGCTCCCGGGACAGGGGGCGAGGCTACACCTTC CASSSRDRGRGYTF TRBJ1-2 TRBV9 TRBD1 many
TGTGCCTGGAGTGCTACAGGGTCGCGCAATCAGCCCCAGCATTTT CAWSATGSRNQPQHF TRBJ1-5 TRBV30 NA NA
TGTGCCAGCAGTTACTCGTGGGGCAGAACCTACGAGCAGTACTTC CASSYSWGRTYEQYF TRBJ2-7 TRBV6-5 NA NA
TGTGCCAGCAGACAGTCGAATTTATACCAGCCCCAGCATTTT CASRQSNLYQPQHF TRBJ1-5 TRBV28 NA NA
TGTGCCAGCAGTTTACTGAACAGGGTCGGAGAGCAGTTCTTC CASSLLNRVGEQFF TRBJ2-1 TRBV27 NA once
TGTGCCAGCAGACGGGGACAGGTAGGAAGGTACGAGCAGTACTTC CASRRGQVGRYEQYF TRBJ2-7 TRBV6-5 TRBD1 NA
TGTGCCAGCACCAGGAGTAGCGGAGCCTACGAGCAGTACTTC CASTRSSGAYEQYF TRBJ2-7 TRBV6-1 NA NA
TGTGCCAGCAGTGGGGGGGGGAGTAACAATGAGCAGTTCTTC CASSGGGSNNEQFF TRBJ2-1 TRBV6-1 TRBD2 NA
TGCACCAGCAGCCAAACTCGCCGGACAGGGGGACTTCAAGAGACCCAGTACTTC CTSSQTRRTGGLQETQYF TRBJ2-5 TRBV1 NA NA
TGTGCCAGCAGCCCGAAAGACAGGAGATCTGGGGCCAACGTCCTGACTTTC CASSPKDRRSGANVLTF TRBJ2-6 TRBV13 NA NA
TGTGCCAGCAGCTTACCTCCTAACAGTGACGAGCAGTACTTC CASSLPPNSDEQYF TRBJ2-7 TRBV11-2 NA NA
TGTGCCAGCAGCGTCACGGATTACGACTTTGGCTACACCTTC CASSVTDYDFGYTF TRBJ1-2 TRBV9 NA NA
TGTGCCAGCAGTTCGCCGAGACAGGGGGCTAGCTACGAGCAGTACTTC CASSSPRQGASYEQYF TRBJ2-7 TRBV6-5 TRBD1 NA
TGTGCCAGCAGCTTAGGCGTGAGGGGGGGGGCTTTGAATGAGCAGTTCTTC CASSLGVRGGALNEQFF TRBJ2-1 TRBV7-9 NA NA
TGTGCCAGCAGCCAAGCCCACGGGGAGTATGGCTACACCTTC CASSQAHGEYGYTF TRBJ1-2 TRBV4-2 NA few
TGTGCCAGCTCACCCCAAACCGGGACAGTGAACACTGAAGCTTTCTTT CASSPQTGTVNTEAFF TRBJ1-1 TRBV18 TRBD1 NA
TGCGCCAGCAGCCAACAACCCAGGGGAAATGAGCAGTTCTTC CASSQQPRGNEQFF TRBJ2-1 TRBV4-1 NA once
TGTGCCAGCACCGGGACAGGGGCCACTCAGCCCCAGCATTTT CASTGTGATQPQHF TRBJ1-5 TRBV28 TRBD1 NA
TGTGCCAGCAGTTTACGCGGCAGCACAAGCACAGATACGCAGTATTTT CASSLRGSTSTDTQYF TRBJ2-3 TRBV27 NA NA
TGCGCCAGCAGCGCCCGACTAGCGGGGGGGTCCGGGGAGCTGTTTTTT CASSARLAGGSGELFF TRBJ2-2 TRBV5-1 TRBD2 NA
TGCGCCAGCAGCTTTTCAGCGAGCTCTGGAAACACCATATATTTT CASSFSASSGNTIYF TRBJ1-3 TRBV5-1 NA NA
TGTGCCAGCAGTTATGGACAGGGGATCACAGATACGCAGTATTTT CASSYGQGITDTQYF TRBJ2-3 TRBV6-5 TRBD1 NA
TGTGCCAGCAGCTTATTACAGGGGAACTATGGCTACACCTTC CASSLLQGNYGYTF TRBJ1-2 TRBV11-2 TRBD1 once
TGTGCCAGCAGTTTCACCGGACAGGGAGACACTGAAGCTTTCTTT CASSFTGQGDTEAFF TRBJ1-1 TRBV6-6 TRBD1 NA
TGTGCCAGCAGTGAAGGGAGTGGTGAGCCCCAGCATTTT CASSEGSGEPQHF TRBJ1-5 TRBV6-1 NA once
TGTGCCAGCAGCGGGCGGACAGGGGGGACAGATACGCAGTATTTT CASSGRTGGTDTQYF TRBJ2-3 TRBV5-4 TRBD1 NA
TGTGCCTGGAGACAGGGGCCTGAAGCTTTCTTT CAWRQGPEAFF TRBJ1-1 TRBV30 TRBD1 NA
TGTGCCAGCAGCTTGGTAGATGCGGGCTCACCCCTCCACTTT CASSLVDAGSPLHF TRBJ1-6 TRBV5-6 NA NA
TGTGCCAGCAGTTCTAGGGGGGAGCTGTTTTTT CASSSRGELFF TRBJ2-2 TRBV6-5 NA NA
TGTGCCAGCAGCTCAAGGACAGGCCCCTTAAGCAATCAGCCCCAGCATTTT CASSSRTGPLSNQPQHF TRBJ1-5 TRBV11-2 TRBD1 NA